This entry is about one TCR beta chain. The antigen is not known. Both 60 Vbeta primers and 13 Jbeta primers went into the PCR. Profiling relied on immunoSEQ multiplex PCR, and the TCRdb table lists in-frame clones only, not all of them. The profile shows about 140,000 clones, approximately 77% of them singletons. Deletions cut 8 bases from V and 0 bases from J, with 19 bases between. Germline CDR1 reads SEHNR; CDR2 reads FQNEAQ (reference sequence). This CDR3 spans 16 amino acids. This entry belongs to a study of cytomegalovirus exposure and HLA in healthy donors. Study conclusions and caveats: The study carried out a later analysis of TCR beta sequences. It associated 15,000 to 20,000 of them with specific HLA alleles at a false discovery rate of 0.05.

The chain couples TRBV7-9 to TRBJ1-1; TRBD1 is a possible D gene (5 bases). The receptor's source is a woman in her thirties or forties in good health and CMV-seronegative. The sample taken for sequencing was PBMCs. This chain's CDR3 is CASQTSVKGMNTEAFF. DNA of the CDR3: TGTGCCAGCCAGACCTCGGTAAAGGGGATGAACACTGAAGCTTTCTTT.